This T cell receptor beta chain stems from a study of CD8 T cells in Susac syndrome. The authors reverse transcribed roughly 0.5 to 1 ug RNA with random hexamers. Each CDR3 protein is one row after TCRdb ran MiXCR on the immunoSEQ multiplex PCR reads. The table records about 210,000 distinct CDR3 sequences, approximately 95% of them present only once. Trimming removed 4 bases at V and 6 bases at J, with 12 bases between. This CDR3 comprises 13 residues. The V gene's germline CDR1 is LNHNV and CDR2 YYDKDF (reference sequence). The clonotype comes from a human donor with multiple sclerosis. The sequenced sample was CD4+ T cells from PBMCs. The V call is TRBV15, the J call TRBJ2-5; maybe TRBD2 (5 bases). CDR3 residues: CATSNGAGKTQYF. The CDR3 DNA reads TGTGCCACCAGCAATGGAGCCGGGAAGACCCAGTACTTC.